This is a list of T cell receptor beta chains from one sample in a study of Graves' ophthalmopathy and Graves' hyperthyroidism. TCRdb itself ran the multiplex PCR reads through MiXCR, one entry per CDR3 protein. The sample has about 550,000 distinct CDR3 sequences; about two fifths are singletons. The specimen was peripheral blood or thyroid tissue (not recorded which). These receptors were collected from an adult man with Graves' hyperthyroidism. The CDR3 runs from the conserved cysteine through the conserved F or W. Each record gives: V gene, D gene, clone size, J gene, CDR3 protein, CDR3 DNA. D genes are given only for firm matches. Not every row has a clone size; where given, it reads once, few, many or a size class.

TRBV11-2	TRBD1	NA	TRBJ1-5	CASSPTGNDQPQHF	TGTGCCAGCTCACCGACAGGGAACGATCAGCCCCAGCATTTT
TRBV6-1	NA	few	TRBJ1-1	CASSYSIRGGLDGNTEAFF	TGTGCCAGCAGTTACTCGATCAGGGGTGGACTTGACGGGAACACTGAAGCTTTCTTT
TRBV5-1	NA	few	TRBJ2-5	CASSLATGRQETQYF	TGCGCCAGCAGCTTGGCGACAGGCCGACAAGAGACCCAGTACTTC
TRBV29-1	NA	NA	TRBJ1-1	CSVEEVGVGTEAFF	TGCAGCGTTGAAGAGGTAGGGGTCGGCACTGAAGCTTTCTTT
TRBV7-6	TRBD2	few	TRBJ2-1	CASSLFGRTSPYNEQFF	TGTGCCAGCAGCTTATTCGGGAGGACTAGCCCCTACAATGAGCAGTTCTTC
TRBV3-1	NA	many	TRBJ1-1	CASSQERYGAFF	TGTGCCAGCAGCCAAGAGCGGTATGGAGCTTTCTTT
TRBV11-2	NA	many	TRBJ1-2	CASSLGWQEYRYTF	TGTGCCAGCAGCTTAGGCTGGCAGGAGTATCGCTACACCTTC
TRBV10-3	NA	NA	TRBJ1-1	CAISESDENEAFF	TGTGCCATCAGTGAGTCGGACGAGAACGAAGCTTTCTTT
TRBV10-3	NA	NA	TRBJ2-5	CASRLGGNQETQYF	TGTGCCAGCAGATTAGGAGGGAACCAAGAGACCCAGTACTTC
TRBV19	NA	many	TRBJ1-2	CASSILGSNYGYTF	TGTGCCAGTAGTATCTTGGGTTCTAACTATGGCTACACCTTC
TRBV9	NA	NA	TRBJ2-3	CASSEGLPTDTQYF	TGTGCCAGCAGCGAGGGGCTACCCACAGATACGCAGTATTTT
TRBV4-2	TRBD2	NA	TRBJ2-3	CASSQGGDGTVFTDTQYF	TGTGCCAGCAGCCAGGGGGGGGACGGGACTGTTTTCACAGATACGCAGTATTTT
TRBV20-1	NA	few	TRBJ1-1	CSARVAEMNTEAFF	TGCAGTGCTAGAGTGGCAGAGATGAACACTGAAGCTTTCTTT
TRBV29-1	TRBD1	NA	TRBJ2-7	CRHRQGPWYEQYF	TGCAGACACAGACAGGGCCCGTGGTACGAGCAGTACTTC
TRBV2	NA	NA	TRBJ2-2	CASTQVGSTNTGELFF	TGTGCCAGCACCCAAGTGGGGAGTACGAACACCGGGGAGCTGTTTTTT
TRBV7-9	NA	many	TRBJ1-4	CASSVAGPNEKLFF	TGTGCCAGCAGCGTTGCGGGGCCTAATGAAAAACTGTTTTTT
TRBV7-9	TRBD2	NA	TRBJ2-5	CASTFSGRRKETQYF	TGTGCCAGCACTTTTAGCGGGAGGAGGAAGGAGACCCAGTACTTC
TRBV10-3	NA	few	TRBJ2-3	CAISESVVSDTQYF	TGTGCCATCAGTGAGTCGGTGGTCTCAGATACGCAGTATTTT
TRBV29-1	NA	many	TRBJ2-2	CSVESRGRTTGELFF	TGCAGCGTTGAGTCCCGGGGACGAACCACCGGGGAGCTGTTTTTT
TRBV7-3	TRBD1	once	TRBJ1-2	CASSLTPTGTGNTNYGYTF	TGTGCCAGCAGCTTGACCCCCACCGGGACAGGGAACACTAACTATGGCTACACCTTC
TRBV10-3	TRBD2	NA	TRBJ2-2	CASSEGGGVNTGELFF	TGTGCCAGCAGTGAAGGCGGGGGAGTTAACACCGGGGAGCTGTTTTTT
TRBV7-2	NA	many	TRBJ1-5	CASSTGTSSNQPQHF	TGTGCCAGCTCCACCGGGACATCTAGCAATCAGCCCCAGCATTTT
TRBV5-6	TRBD2	NA	TRBJ2-7	CASSLRLAGGGYEQYF	TGTGCCAGCAGCTTAAGACTAGCGGGAGGGGGTTACGAGCAGTACTTC
TRBV7-9	NA	NA	TRBJ2-2	CASSSDALVTGELFF	TGTGCCAGCAGCTCCGATGCCCTAGTCACCGGGGAGCTGTTTTTT
TRBV7-9	TRBD1	many	TRBJ2-7	CASSSGTAEQYF	TGTGCCAGCAGCTCCGGGACAGCCGAGCAGTACTTC
TRBV7-9	NA	once	TRBJ2-3	CASLGGSSWGTDTQYF	TGTGCCAGCCTGGGGGGCTCATCGTGGGGCACAGATACGCAGTATTTT
TRBV29-1	NA	NA	TRBJ2-6	CSVGRLGQHGANVLTF	TGCAGCGTTGGTCGGCTGGGTCAGCATGGGGCCAACGTCCTGACTTTC
TRBV24-1	TRBD1	NA	TRBJ2-7	CATSNPGQGINEQYF	TGTGCCACCAGTAATCCGGGACAGGGTATCAACGAGCAGTACTTC
TRBV10-3	NA	NA	TRBJ1-3	CAISEGLGNTIYF	TGTGCCATCAGTGAGGGGCTGGGAAACACCATATATTTT
TRBV7-9	NA	NA	TRBJ1-1	CASSLTGVEAFF	TGTGCCAGCAGCTTGACAGGAGTTGAAGCTTTCTTT
TRBV9	NA	many	TRBJ2-2	CASSPSGGRTGELFF	TGTGCCAGCAGCCCAAGTGGGGGGCGGACCGGGGAGCTGTTTTTT
TRBV7-6	TRBD1	NA	TRBJ1-5	CASSRDRGDYEHF	TGTGCCAGCAGCCGAGACAGGGGTGACTACGAGCATTTT
TRBV5-5	NA	many	TRBJ1-5	CASSSTLNQPQHF	TGTGCCAGCAGCTCGACTCTCAATCAGCCCCAGCATTTT
TRBV20-1	TRBD2	many	TRBJ2-5	CSASRTSGSYQETQYF	TGCAGTGCTAGCAGGACTAGCGGCAGCTACCAAGAGACCCAGTACTTC
TRBV20-1	TRBD1	NA	TRBJ1-6	CSAKNRDRGPMVGSPLHF	TGCAGTGCTAAAAACCGGGACAGGGGCCCTATGGTGGGTTCACCCCTCCACTTT
TRBV20-1	TRBD1	many	TRBJ1-1	CSAPQGSNTEAFF	TGCAGTGCCCCACAGGGGTCGAACACTGAAGCTTTCTTT
TRBV29-1	NA	NA	TRBJ1-1	CSVDSGGKNTEAFF	TGCAGCGTTGACTCGGGGGGGAAGAACACTGAAGCTTTCTTT
TRBV12-3/TRBV12-4	NA	few	TRBJ1-1	CASSLGPRGARNTEAFF	TGTGCCAGCAGTTTAGGCCCCAGGGGCGCCCGGAACACTGAAGCTTTCTTT
TRBV28	NA	few	TRBJ1-2	CASSSLGVRSDGYTF	TGTGCCAGCAGTTCCCTGGGGGTTCGTTCCGATGGCTACACCTTC